The clone carrying this T cell receptor beta chain occurred many times. The sorted libraries took about a million CD4+ or CD8+ T cells. This entry belongs to a study of neurological immune-mediated disorders. A single record per CDR3 protein comes from TCRdb applying MiXCR to the 5' RACE reads. The table shows 25,000 to 35,000 distinct CDR3 sequences, with about 4.1% occurring only once. Germline V gives CDR1 SGHAT, CDR2 FQNNGV. V was clipped by 3 bases and J by 5 bases, with 7 bases between them. The CDR3 contains 12 residues. The chain links TRBV11-2 to TRBJ2-5, with unresolved D. This clonotype was sampled from a woman between 40 and 55 years old in good health. The sample comprised CD4+ T cells from blood. The CDR3 is CASSFWGETQYF. The CDR3, as DNA: TGTGCCAGCAGCTTTTGGGGTGAGACCCAGTACTTC.